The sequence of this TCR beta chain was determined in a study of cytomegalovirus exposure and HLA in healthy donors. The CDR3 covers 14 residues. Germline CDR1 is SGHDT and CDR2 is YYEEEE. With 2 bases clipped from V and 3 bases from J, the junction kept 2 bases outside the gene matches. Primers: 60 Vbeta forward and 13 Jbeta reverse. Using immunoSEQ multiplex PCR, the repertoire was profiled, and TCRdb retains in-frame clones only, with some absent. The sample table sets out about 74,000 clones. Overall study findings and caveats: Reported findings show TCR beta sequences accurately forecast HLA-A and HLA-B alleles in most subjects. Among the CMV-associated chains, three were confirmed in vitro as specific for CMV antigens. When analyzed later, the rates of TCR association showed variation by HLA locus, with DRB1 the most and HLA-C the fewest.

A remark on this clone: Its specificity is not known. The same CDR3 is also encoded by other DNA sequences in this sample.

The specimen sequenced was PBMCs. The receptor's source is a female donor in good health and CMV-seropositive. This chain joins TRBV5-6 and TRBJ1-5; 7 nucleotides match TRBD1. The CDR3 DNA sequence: TGTGCCAGCAGCTTACAGGGGATCAATCAGCCCCAGCATTTT. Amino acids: CASSLQGINQPQHF.